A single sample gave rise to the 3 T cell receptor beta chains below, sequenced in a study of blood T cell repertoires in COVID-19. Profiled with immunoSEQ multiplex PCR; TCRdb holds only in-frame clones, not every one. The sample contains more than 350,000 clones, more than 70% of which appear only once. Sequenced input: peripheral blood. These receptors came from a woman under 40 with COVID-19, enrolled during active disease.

CDR3 amino acids: CASSGTGDYEQYF. The CDR3 DNA follows: TGCGCCAGCAGCGGAACAGGGGATTACGAGCAGTACTTC. The chain has TRBV10-1 and TRBJ2-7, with 7 bases that match TRBD1. The CDR3 contains 13 residues. V lost 6 bases and J lost 4; bases outside the gene matches: 6. In germline, CDR1 is WNHNN, CDR2 SYGVQD (reference sequence).

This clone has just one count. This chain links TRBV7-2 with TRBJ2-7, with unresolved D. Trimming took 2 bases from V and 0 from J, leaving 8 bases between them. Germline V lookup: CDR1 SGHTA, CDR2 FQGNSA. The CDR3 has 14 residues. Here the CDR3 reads CASSLSFVSYEQYF. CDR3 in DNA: TGTGCCAGCAGCTTATCCTTCGTCTCCTACGAGCAGTACTTC.

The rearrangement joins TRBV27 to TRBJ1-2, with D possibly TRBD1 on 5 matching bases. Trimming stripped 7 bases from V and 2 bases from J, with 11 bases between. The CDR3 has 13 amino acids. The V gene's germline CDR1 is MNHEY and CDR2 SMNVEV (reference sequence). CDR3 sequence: CASTHPGNYGYTF. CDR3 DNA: TGTGCCAGCACCCACCCAGGGAACTATGGCTACACCTTC.